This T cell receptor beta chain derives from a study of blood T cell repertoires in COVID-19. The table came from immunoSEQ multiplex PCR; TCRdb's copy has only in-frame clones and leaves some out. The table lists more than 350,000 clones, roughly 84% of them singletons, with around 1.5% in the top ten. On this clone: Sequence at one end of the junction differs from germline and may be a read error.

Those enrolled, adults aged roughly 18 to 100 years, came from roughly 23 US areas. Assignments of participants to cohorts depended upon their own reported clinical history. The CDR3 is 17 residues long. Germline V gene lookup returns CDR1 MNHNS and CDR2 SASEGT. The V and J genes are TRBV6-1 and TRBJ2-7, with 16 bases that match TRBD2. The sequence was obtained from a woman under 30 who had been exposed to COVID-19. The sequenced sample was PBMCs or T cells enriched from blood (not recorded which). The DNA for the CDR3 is TGTGCCAGCAGTGAGGGACTAGCGGGAGGGTCCTCCCACGAGCAGTACTTC. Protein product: CASSEGLAGGSSHEQYF.